This record looks at one T cell receptor beta chain sequence and its context. Germline V lookup: CDR1 SGHNT, CDR2 YYREEE (reference sequence). This CDR3 region has 14 residues. V shed 5 bases and J 3 bases; nucleotides not matched to a gene: 5. Treatment of the sample: preoperative locoregional IRX-2 cytokine immunotherapy. Samples came from a phase Ib trial of preoperative locoregional IRX-2 cytokine immunotherapy. The assay was immunoSEQ multiplex PCR, and TCRdb's table has in-frame clones only and misses some. The sample has around 34,000 clones, 90% to 95% seen once. This sample stems from a study of preoperative IRX-2 immunotherapy in early breast cancer.

Sampling was performed from a patient treated with IRX-2 immunotherapy. The chain employs TRBV5-4 and TRBJ2-3, with TRBD1 matching over 8 bases. The source of this sequence is a human donor with breast cancer. CDR3 sequence reads: CASRQGVRTDTQYF. The DNA for the CDR3 is TGTGCCAGCAGACAGGGGGTGAGGACAGATACGCAGTATTTT.